The next 21 T cell receptor beta chains were all read from a single sample in a study of blood T cell repertoires in COVID-19 (dated by TCRdb to 2018 to 2020). Library creation used the immunoSEQ multiplex PCR assay. TCRdb provides this immuneACCESS table in a form limited to in-frame rearrangements. Some clones are lacking; in checked studies, under half of them reflect an unresolved V gene, and why the rest are absent is not known. Here the sample has about 25,000 clones; around 88% occur a single time. Of the sample, around 15% is held by the ten largest clones. Source material: peripheral blood. These receptors were taken from a man between 70 and 80 years old with acute or convalescent COVID-19.

V usage is TRBV14 and J usage is TRBJ2-7, with 7 nucleotides matching TRBD2. CDR1 SGHDN and CDR2 FVKESK come from the germline V gene. The CDR3 has 13 residues. J lost 4 bases, V lost 5 bases, and 5 bases had no gene match. CDR3 DNA sequence: TGTGCCAGCAGCACCCGGGGGGTTTACGAGCAGTACTTC. The encoded protein is CASSTRGVYEQYF.

The rearrangement links TRBV3-1 (or the pseudogene TRBV3-2) to TRBJ2-1, with a weak D call TRBD1 (5 bases). CDR3 size: 13 residues. V lost 0 bases to trimming and J lost 9 bases, with 9 bases between them. Germline V CDR1 and CDR2: LGHDT, YNNKEL (reference sequence). The CDR3 DNA follows: TGTGCCAGCAGCCAAGATCAGGGCGGTGAGCAGTTCTTC. This encodes CASSQDQGGEQFF.

CDR3 residues: CASSARPGQLNTEAFF. The CDR3 DNA reads TGTGCCAGCAGCGCTCGCCCGGGACAGTTGAACACTGAAGCTTTCTTT. The chain is built from TRBV7-3 and TRBJ1-1; the match to TRBD1 covers 7 bases. Trimming removed 5 bases from V and 0 bases from J; junction bases left unmatched: 9. This CDR3 has 16 residues. From germline, CDR1 is SGHTA and CDR2 FQGTGA.

Concerning this clone: At one of its ends the junction is not consistent with the germline gene, which may arise from a read error. This chain joins TRBV5-6 and TRBJ2-6; 7 positions match TRBD1. CDR1 and CDR2 (germline): SGHDT, YYEEEE. This CDR3 contains 14 residues. The DNA of the CDR3 is TGTGCCAGCAGCTTGTTGTCAGGGGGCAACGTCCTGACTTTC. This translates into CASSLLSGGNVLTF. Using reference TRBV5-6 and TRBJ2-6 for the parts outside the CDR3, the full variable domain is DAGVTQSPTHLIKTRGQQVTLRCSPKSGHDTVSWYQQALGQGPQFIFQYYEEEERQRGNFPDRFSGHQFPNYSSELNVNALLLGDSALYLCASSLLSGGNVLTFGAGSRLTVL.

V gene TRBV18 combines with J gene TRBJ1-4, with unresolved D. The V and J ends lost 3 bases and 4 bases respectively, with 18 bases between them. Germline V gives CDR1 KGHSH, CDR2 LQKENI. The CDR3 has 17 residues. CDR3 region: CASSPSRPTAGNEKLFF. DNA of the CDR3: TGTGCCAGCTCACCGAGCCGGCCAACAGCGGGTAATGAAAAACTGTTTTTT.

This rearrangement joins TRBV5-6 to TRBJ1-6; D may be TRBD1 (5 bases). The germline V gene has CDR1 SGHDT and CDR2 YYEEEE. Trimming left V 0 bases short and J 7 bases short, with 8 bases between. This CDR3 spans 14 amino acids. The CDR3 DNA sequence: TGTGCCAGCAGCTTGGGGGGGAGGAATTCACCCCTCCACTTT. It is translated as CASSLGGRNSPLHF.

The CDR3 coding sequence is TGCGCCAGCAGCCAAGATGCCCCTCCCACGGAGGGCACTGAAGCTTTCTTT. It is translated as CASSQDAPPTEGTEAFF. This chain joins TRBV4-3 and TRBJ1-1; D not certain. Germline lookup yields CDR1 LGHNA and CDR2 YSLEER. This CDR3 has 17 residues. The germline V and J ends were trimmed by 0 bases and 4 bases, with 18 bases remaining between them.

The rearrangement links TRBV7-6 to TRBJ2-2, with a tentative D call TRBD1 (5 bases). The V gene's germline CDR1 is SGHVS and CDR2 FNYEAQ. The CDR3 runs 16 residues. Trimming took 5 bases from V and 1 from J, leaving 14 bases between them. The CDR3, as DNA: TGTGCCAGCAGCCGACGACCAGGACAGAACACCGGGGAGCTGTTTTTT. Translation: CASSRRPGQNTGELFF. Looking up the rest from reference TRBV7-6 and TRBJ2-2 gives the full variable domain: GAGVSQSPRYKVTKRGQDVALRCDPISGHVSLYWYRQALGQGPEFLTYFNYEAQQDKSGLPNDRFSAERPEGSISTLTIQRTEQRDSAMYRCASSRRPGQNTGELFFGEGSRLTVL.

The J gene is TRBJ2-1, the V gene TRBV4-3; a possible D gene is TRBD2 (5 bases). CDR1 is LGHNA and CDR2 is YSLEER in the germline V gene. This CDR3 is 15 amino acids long. Between the trimmed V and J ends, which lost 3 bases and 5 bases, there was a span of 14 bases. The CDR3 spells CASSHPGRANNEQFF. The CDR3 DNA sequence: TGCGCCAGCAGCCACCCCGGGCGGGCAAACAATGAGCAGTTCTTC.

This clone was detected a few times. The V call is TRBV4-2, the J call TRBJ2-1; TRBD2 is a possible D gene (5 bases). Germline CDR1 reads LGHNA; CDR2 reads YNFKEQ. V gave up 4 bases and J gave up 4 bases, with 11 bases separating them. The length of the CDR3 is 14 residues. In nucleotides, the CDR3 is TGTGCCAGCAGCCTCGAGGACTCGTACAATGAGCAGTTCTTC. Translation: CASSLEDSYNEQFF.

This clone was detected once. The rearrangement joins TRBV7-2 to TRBJ1-4; D gene ambiguous. This CDR3 has 13 amino acids. Trimming pared 5 bases from V and 5 bases from J, leaving 9 bases between. Germline assignment: CDR1 SGHTA and CDR2 FQGNSA. The CDR3 DNA is TGTGCCAGCAGCCGGGCGGGGAATGAAAAACTGTTTTTT. This codes for CASSRAGNEKLFF.

V is TRBV10-2 and J is TRBJ1-5, with 11 bases that match TRBD1. Germline CDR1 is WSHSY and CDR2 is SAAADI. The CDR3 contains 15 residues. Germline trimming cut 5 bases from V and 4 bases from J; bases unmatched to any gene: 4. The CDR3 protein is CASSFGQGANQPQHF. Written as DNA, the CDR3 is TGCGCCAGCAGTTTTGGACAGGGGGCTAATCAGCCCCAGCATTTT.

This clone was seen more than once but under ten times. CDR3 sequence reads: CASTQTGEGGENGYTF. CDR3 in DNA: TGTGCCAGCACCCAGACAGGGGAGGGTGGAGAGAACGGCTACACCTTC. This chain connects TRBV5-6 to TRBJ1-2; 8 bases line up with TRBD1. Germline trimming cut 6 bases from V and 8 bases from J; bases unmatched to any gene: 18. The V gene's germline CDR1 is SGHDT and CDR2 YYEEEE. The length of the CDR3 is 16 residues.

This rearrangement joins TRBV18 to TRBJ2-3, with TRBD1 matching over 7 bases. The CDR3 loop spans 15 amino acids. From germline, CDR1 is KGHSH and CDR2 LQKENI. The trim removed 5 bases at V and 1 base at J, leaving 6 bases unmatched. The CDR3 DNA reads TGTGCCAGCTCAACAGGACAGGACCGCACAGATACGCAGTATTTT. This translates into CASSTGQDRTDTQYF. Variable domain in full (rest from reference TRBV18 and TRBJ2-3): NAGVMQNPRHLVRRRGQEARLRCSPMKGHSHVYWYRQLPEEGLKFMVYLQKENIIDESGMPKERFSAEFPKEGPSILRIQQVVRGDSAAYFCASSTGQDRTDTQYFGPGTRLTVL.

The V call is TRBV7-2, the J call TRBJ2-1; 15 positions match TRBD2. Germline V gene sequence: CDR1 SGHTA, CDR2 FQGNSA. The trim removed 4 bases at V and 0 bases at J, leaving 4 bases unmatched. This CDR3 spans 18 amino acids. CDR3 sequence (DNA): TGTGCCAGCAGCTCGAGGACTAGCGGGAGGGTCTCCTACAATGAGCAGTTCTTC. Its protein product is CASSSRTSGRVSYNEQFF.

The gene calls are TRBV10-3 and TRBJ1-2; D remains unclear. In germline, CDR1 is ENHRY, CDR2 SYGVKD. This CDR3 has 13 amino acids. The V end was cut by 2 bases, the J end by 2 bases, with 6 bases between. CDR3 amino acids: CAISEDGNYGYTF. The CDR3 DNA sequence: TGTGCCATCAGTGAGGACGGGAACTATGGCTACACCTTC.

The chain carries TRBV6-2 or TRBV6-3 and TRBJ1-2; TRBD1 matches 10 bases. CDR1 is MNHEY and CDR2 is SVGEGT in the germline V gene. V dropped 2 bases and J dropped 4; count of bases not matched to a gene: 7. This CDR3 region has 16 residues. CDR3 amino acids: CASSYTGTGESYGYTF. The CDR3 bases are TGTGCCAGCAGTTACACCGGGACAGGGGAAAGCTATGGCTACACCTTC.

In this sample, this clone turned up once. This chain connects TRBV3-1 (or the pseudogene TRBV3-2) to TRBJ2-1; 12 nucleotides match TRBD2. With V trimmed by 2 bases and J by 6 bases, 2 bases remained unmatched. This CDR3 comprises 15 residues. CDR1 is LGHDT and CDR2 is YNNKEL in the germline V gene (reference sequence). The CDR3 loop reads CASSQLAGGGNEQFF. In nucleotides, the CDR3 is TGTGCCAGCAGCCAACTAGCGGGAGGGGGCAATGAGCAGTTCTTC.

V usage is TRBV2 and J usage is TRBJ2-3; D possibly corresponds to TRBD1 (6 bases). V gave up 3 bases and J gave up 4 bases, with 8 bases separating them. CDR3 length: 13 residues. Germline loops: CDR1 SNHLY, CDR2 FYNNEI. CDR3 region: CASSDRGPDTQYF. Here the CDR3 DNA reads TGTGCCAGCAGTGACAGGGGCCCAGATACGCAGTATTTT.

V is TRBV10-2 and J is TRBJ1-1, with TRBD1 as a possible D gene (6 bases). V lost 7 bases to trimming and J lost 6 bases, with 9 bases between them. Germline V lookup: CDR1 WSHSY, CDR2 SAAADI. The CDR3 loop spans 11 amino acids. The CDR3, as DNA: TGCGCCAGCATCAGGGGCGCTGAAGCTTTCTTT. Protein product: CASIRGAEAFF.

CDR3: CASSLTSGRAGDEQFF. DNA of the CDR3: TGTGCCAGCAGCTTGACTAGCGGGAGGGCCGGGGATGAGCAGTTCTTC. This rearrangement joins TRBV9 to TRBJ2-1, with 14 bases fitting TRBD2. V trimming: 4 bases; J trimming: 8 bases; junction bases outside the gene matches: 8. Germline values: CDR1 SGDLS, CDR2 YYNGEE. This CDR3 is 16 amino acids long. The full variable domain, in which reference TRBV9 and TRBJ2-1 provide the parts outside the CDR3, is DSGVTQTPKHLITATGQRVTLRCSPRSGDLSVYWYQQSLDQGLQFLIQYYNGEERAKGNILERFSAQQFPDLHSELNLSSLELGDSALYFCASSLTSGRAGDEQFFGPGTRLTVL.